The present T cell receptor (beta chain) was sequenced within a study of shared clonotypes between healthy human individuals. V lost 3 bases and J 7 bases, leaving 18 bases between the germline ends. CDR3 length: 15 amino acids. CDR1 is SEHNR and CDR2 is FQNEAQ in the germline V gene (reference sequence). Naive-designated CD8 cells lacked CD45RO, were positively enriched for CCR7, and omitted terminally differentiated effector memory CD45RA+ cells. The assay was immunoSEQ multiplex PCR, and TCRdb's table has in-frame clones only and misses some. The sample has about 2.2 million clones, about 94% seen once.

Input material: naive CD8+ T cells from PBMCs. The chain combines TRBV7-9 with TRBJ1-2; D perhaps matches TRBD1 (5 bases). The origin of this receptor is a man aged 18 to 30 in good health. Some clones in this sample may be carry-over from other donors' samples. In DNA, the CDR3 is TGTGCCAGCAGCTTCGGGGAGGCCAGGGTGGGTGGCTACACCTTC. As protein: CASSFGEARVGGYTF. The complete variable domain, with remaining parts taken from reference TRBV7-9 and TRBJ1-2, reads DTGVSQNPRHKITKRGQNVTFRCDPISEHNRLYWYRQTLGQGPEFLTYFQNEAQLEKSRLLSDRFSAERPKGSFSTLEIQRTEQGDSAMYLCASSFGEARVGGYTFGSGTRLTVV.